The sequence of this TCR beta chain was determined in a study of blood T cell repertoires in COVID-19. Looking at the study overall: T cells, B-cell-depleted T cells, or PBMCs provided the cDNA or gDNA that served as material.

Original processing methods: Estimation of nucleated cell counts was performed using reference gene primer amplification. TCRdb's copy holds only in-frame clones and misses some; the assay was immunoSEQ multiplex PCR. Clone size and the V and J calls come from that table; the DNA yielded D and trimming. The data contain about 43,000 clones, less than 90% of them singletons. V was shortened by 6 bases and J by 0 bases, with 16 bases between the two germline ends. The CDR3 has 16 residues. Germline lookup yields CDR1 SGHDN and CDR2 FVKESK. Sequenced sample: peripheral blood. The TCR originated in a human donor in a cohort sampled during active COVID-19. V usage is TRBV14 and J usage is TRBJ2-3, with a weak D call TRBD2 (7 bases). CDR3 loop: CASSRRGAYSTDTQYF. In nucleotides, the CDR3 is TGTGCCAGCAGTCGCCGGGGGGCCTACAGCACAGATACGCAGTATTTT. Variable domain in full (rest from reference TRBV14 and TRBJ2-3): EAGVTQFPSHSVIEKGQTVTLRCDPISGHDNLYWYRRVMGKEIKFLLHFVKESKQDESGMPNNRFLAERTGGTYSTLKVQPAELEDSGVYFCASSRRGAYSTDTQYFGPGTRLTVL.